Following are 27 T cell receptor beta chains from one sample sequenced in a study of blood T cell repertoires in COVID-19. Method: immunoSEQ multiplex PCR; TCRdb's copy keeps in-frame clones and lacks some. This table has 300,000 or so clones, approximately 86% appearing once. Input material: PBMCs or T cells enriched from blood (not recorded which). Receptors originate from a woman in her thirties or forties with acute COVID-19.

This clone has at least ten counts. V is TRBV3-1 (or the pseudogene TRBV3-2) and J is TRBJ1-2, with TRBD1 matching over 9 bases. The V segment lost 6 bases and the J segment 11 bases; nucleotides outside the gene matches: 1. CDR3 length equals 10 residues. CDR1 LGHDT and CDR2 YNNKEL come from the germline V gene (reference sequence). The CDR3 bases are TGTGCCAGCAGTGGGACAGGGTACACCTTC. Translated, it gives CASSGTGYTF.

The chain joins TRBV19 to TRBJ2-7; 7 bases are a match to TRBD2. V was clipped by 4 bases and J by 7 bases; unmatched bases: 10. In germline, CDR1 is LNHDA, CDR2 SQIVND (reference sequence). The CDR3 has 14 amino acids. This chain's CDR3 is CASSTGPNGREQYF. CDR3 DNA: TGTGCCAGTAGTACTGGTCCAAACGGGAGGGAGCAGTACTTC.

In DNA form, the CDR3 reads TGTGCCAGCAGTGAAGCCATGGTCCCCACTGAAGCTTTCTTT. It translates to CASSEAMVPTEAFF. J is TRBJ1-1 and V is TRBV5-6, with no clear D. This CDR3 contains 14 residues. V was shortened by 5 bases and J by 4 bases, with 15 bases between the two germline ends. Germline values: CDR1 SGHDT, CDR2 YYEEEE.

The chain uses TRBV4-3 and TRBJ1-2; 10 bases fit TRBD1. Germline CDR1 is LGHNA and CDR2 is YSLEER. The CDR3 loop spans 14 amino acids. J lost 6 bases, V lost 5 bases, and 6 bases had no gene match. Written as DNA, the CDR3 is TGCGCCAGCAGCACCCGACAGGGGGCGGATGGCTACACCTTC. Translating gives CASSTRQGADGYTF.

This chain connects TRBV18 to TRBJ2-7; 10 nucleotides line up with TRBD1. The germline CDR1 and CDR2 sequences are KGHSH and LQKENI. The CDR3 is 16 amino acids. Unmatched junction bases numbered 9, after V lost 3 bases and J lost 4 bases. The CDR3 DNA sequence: TGTGCCAGCTCACCGCCAGGTTGGGACAGGGGATACGAGCAGTACTTC. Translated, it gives CASSPPGWDRGYEQYF.

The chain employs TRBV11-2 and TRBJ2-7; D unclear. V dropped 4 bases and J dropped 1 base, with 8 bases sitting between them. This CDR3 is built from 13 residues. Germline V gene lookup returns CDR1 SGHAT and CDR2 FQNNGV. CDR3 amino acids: CASSYSLSYEQYF. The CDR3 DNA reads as TGTGCCAGCAGCTACAGTCTGTCCTACGAGCAGTACTTC.

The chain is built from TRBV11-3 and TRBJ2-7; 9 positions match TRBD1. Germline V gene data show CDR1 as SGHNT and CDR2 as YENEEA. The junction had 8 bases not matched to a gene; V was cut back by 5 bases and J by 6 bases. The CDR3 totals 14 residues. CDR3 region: CASSRDRESGEQYF. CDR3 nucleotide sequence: TGTGCCAGCAGCCGGGACAGGGAATCGGGCGAGCAGTACTTC.

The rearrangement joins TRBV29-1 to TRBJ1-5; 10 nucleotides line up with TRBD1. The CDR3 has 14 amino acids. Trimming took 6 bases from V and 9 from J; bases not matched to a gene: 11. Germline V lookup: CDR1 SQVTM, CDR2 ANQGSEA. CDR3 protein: CSVGEGQGSTPQHF. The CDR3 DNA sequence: TGCAGCGTCGGGGAGGGACAGGGGTCGACGCCCCAGCATTTT.

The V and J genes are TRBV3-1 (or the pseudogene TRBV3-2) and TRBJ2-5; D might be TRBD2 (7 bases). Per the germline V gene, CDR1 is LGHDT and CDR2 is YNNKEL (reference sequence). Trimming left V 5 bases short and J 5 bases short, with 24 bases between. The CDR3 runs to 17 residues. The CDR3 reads CASSGPWRGRGGETQYF. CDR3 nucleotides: TGTGCCAGCAGCGGGCCTTGGCGGGGCCGCGGGGGCGAGACCCAGTACTTC.

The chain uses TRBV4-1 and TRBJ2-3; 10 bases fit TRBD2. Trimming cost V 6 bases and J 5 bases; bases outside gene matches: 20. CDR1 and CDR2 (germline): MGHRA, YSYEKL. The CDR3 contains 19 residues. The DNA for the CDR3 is TGCGCCAGCAGTCTACGCCTAGCGGGAGAGGTAGTAACCAAAGATACGCAGTATTTT. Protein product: CASSLRLAGEVVTKDTQYF.

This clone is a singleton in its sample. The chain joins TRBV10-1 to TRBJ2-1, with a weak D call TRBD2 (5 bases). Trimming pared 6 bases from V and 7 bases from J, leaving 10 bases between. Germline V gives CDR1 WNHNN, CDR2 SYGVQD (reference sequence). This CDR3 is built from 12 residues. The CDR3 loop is CASRRRMNEQFF. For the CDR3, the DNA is TGCGCCAGCAGACGGAGGATGAATGAGCAGTTCTTC.

The CDR3 here is CASSPGQGSLTYGYTF. CDR3 sequence (DNA): TGTGCCAGCAGCCCCGGACAGGGCTCCTTAACCTATGGCTACACCTTC. The chain uses TRBV5-4 and TRBJ1-2; 8 positions match TRBD1. V shed 4 bases and J 4 bases; nucleotides not matched to a gene: 12. This CDR3 spans 16 amino acids. From germline, CDR1 is SGHNT and CDR2 YYREEE (reference sequence).

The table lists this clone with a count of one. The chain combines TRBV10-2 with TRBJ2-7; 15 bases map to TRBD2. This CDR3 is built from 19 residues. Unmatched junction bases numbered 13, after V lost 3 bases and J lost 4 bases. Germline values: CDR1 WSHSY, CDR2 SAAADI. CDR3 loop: CASSDPGLAGGPKGYEQYF. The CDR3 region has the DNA TGCGCCAGCAGTGATCCCGGACTAGCGGGAGGGCCTAAGGGATACGAGCAGTACTTC.

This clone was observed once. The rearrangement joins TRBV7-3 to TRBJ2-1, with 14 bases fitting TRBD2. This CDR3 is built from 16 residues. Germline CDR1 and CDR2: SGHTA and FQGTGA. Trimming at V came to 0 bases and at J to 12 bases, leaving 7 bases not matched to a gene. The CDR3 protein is CASSLTPTSGGARQFF. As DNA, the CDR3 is TGTGCCAGCAGCTTAACTCCGACTAGCGGGGGGGCCCGGCAGTTCTTC. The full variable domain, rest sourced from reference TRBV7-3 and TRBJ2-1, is GAGVSQTPSNKVTEKGKYVELRCDPISGHTALYWYRQSLGQGPEFLIYFQGTGAADDSGLPNDRFFAVRPEGSVSTLKIQRTERGDSAVYLCASSLTPTSGGARQFFGPGTRLTVL.

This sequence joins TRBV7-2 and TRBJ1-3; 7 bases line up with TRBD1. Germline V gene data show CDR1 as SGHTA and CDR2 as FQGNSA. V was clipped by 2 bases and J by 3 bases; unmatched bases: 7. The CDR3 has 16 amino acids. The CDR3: CASSLTAGTVGNTIYF. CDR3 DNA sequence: TGTGCCAGCAGCTTAACCGCAGGGACAGTTGGAAACACCATATATTTT.

The CDR3 sequence is CAISIGQGNSPLHF. For the CDR3, the DNA is TGTGCCATCAGCATAGGACAGGGTAATTCACCCCTCCACTTT. The V call is TRBV10-3, the J call TRBJ1-6; 8 bases agree with TRBD1. In germline, CDR1 is ENHRY, CDR2 SYGVKD. Trimming removed 6 bases from V and 6 bases from J; junction bases left unmatched: 4. This CDR3 is 14 amino acids long.

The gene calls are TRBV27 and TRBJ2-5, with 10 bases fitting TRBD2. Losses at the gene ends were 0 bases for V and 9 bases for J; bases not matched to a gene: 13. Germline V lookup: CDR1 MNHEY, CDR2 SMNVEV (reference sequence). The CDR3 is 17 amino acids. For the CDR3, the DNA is TGTGCCAGCAGTTTATCCGGCTCTAGCGGGGGCCCAGGGGCCCAGTACTTC. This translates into CASSLSGSSGGPGAQYF.

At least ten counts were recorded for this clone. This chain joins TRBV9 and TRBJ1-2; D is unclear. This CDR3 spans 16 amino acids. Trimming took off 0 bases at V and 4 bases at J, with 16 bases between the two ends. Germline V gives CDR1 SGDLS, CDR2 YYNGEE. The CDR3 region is CASSVVESGSFYGYTF. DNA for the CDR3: TGTGCCAGCAGCGTAGTAGAGTCCGGGTCCTTCTATGGCTACACCTTC.

The CDR3 coding sequence is TGCGCCAGCAGCCAAGGGGACTTAACCACAGATACGCAGTATTTT. This codes for CASSQGDLTTDTQYF. The rearrangement links TRBV4-3 to TRBJ2-3, with D possibly matching TRBD2 (6 bases). This CDR3 is built from 15 residues. CDR1 and CDR2 from the germline V gene are LGHNA and YSLEER. V lost 1 base, J lost 2 bases, and 10 bases lay in between.

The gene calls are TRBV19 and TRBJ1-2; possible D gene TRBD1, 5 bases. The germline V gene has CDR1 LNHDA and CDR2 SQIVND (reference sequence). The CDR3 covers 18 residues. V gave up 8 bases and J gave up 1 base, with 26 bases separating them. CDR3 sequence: CASLRSQSGEGNNYGYTF. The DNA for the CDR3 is TGTGCCAGTCTCCGATCTCAAAGCGGGGAGGGGAATAACTATGGCTACACCTTC.

CDR3 amino acids: CASRATRGSRLNTGELFF. The CDR3 DNA sequence: TGTGCCAGCAGGGCGACCAGGGGTAGTAGGCTGAACACCGGGGAGCTGTTTTTT. J is TRBJ2-2 and V is TRBV25-1; D might be TRBD1 (6 bases). The ends were cut back, 6 bases at V and 1 base at J, with 21 bases in the middle. Germline V gene data show CDR1 as MGHDK and CDR2 as SYGVNS. The CDR3 is made up of 18 amino acids.

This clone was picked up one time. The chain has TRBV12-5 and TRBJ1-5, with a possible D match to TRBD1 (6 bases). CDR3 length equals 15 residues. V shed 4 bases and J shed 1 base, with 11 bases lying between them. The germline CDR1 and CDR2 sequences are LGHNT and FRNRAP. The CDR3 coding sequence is TGTGCTAGTGGTTCTGATGACAGGAGCAATCAGCCCCAGCATTTT. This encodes CASGSDDRSNQPQHF.

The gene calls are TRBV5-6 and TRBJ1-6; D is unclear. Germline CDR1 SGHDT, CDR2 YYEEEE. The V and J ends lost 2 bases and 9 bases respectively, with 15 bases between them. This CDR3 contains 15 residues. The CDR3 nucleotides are TGTGCCAGCAGCTTCCGACTAGGGTTTAGTTCACCCCTCCACTTT. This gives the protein CASSFRLGFSSPLHF.

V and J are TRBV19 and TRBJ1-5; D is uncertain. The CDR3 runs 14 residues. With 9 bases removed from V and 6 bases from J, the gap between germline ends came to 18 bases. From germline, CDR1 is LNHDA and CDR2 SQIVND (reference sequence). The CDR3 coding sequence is TGTGCCAGCCAGCGGGCACCATTTCTTCAGCCCCAGCATTTT. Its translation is CASQRAPFLQPQHF.

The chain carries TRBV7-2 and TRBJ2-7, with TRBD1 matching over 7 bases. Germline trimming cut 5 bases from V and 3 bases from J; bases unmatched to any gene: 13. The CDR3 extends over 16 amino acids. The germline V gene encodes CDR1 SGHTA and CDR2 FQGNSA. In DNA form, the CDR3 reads TGTGCCAGCAGCCCCCGTGGGGGCAGGGGGAGCTACGAGCAGTACTTC. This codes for CASSPRGGRGSYEQYF.

The CDR3 DNA sequence: TGTGCCAGCAGCCGCGGGACTAGCGGATTCACAGATACGCAGTATTTT. The encoded protein is CASSRGTSGFTDTQYF. The chain has TRBV3-1 (or the pseudogene TRBV3-2) and TRBJ2-3; TRBD2 aligns across 11 bases. CDR1 is LGHDT and CDR2 is YNNKEL in the germline V gene (reference sequence). CDR3 length: 16 amino acids. Losses at the gene ends were 4 bases for V and 2 bases for J; bases not matched to a gene: 5.

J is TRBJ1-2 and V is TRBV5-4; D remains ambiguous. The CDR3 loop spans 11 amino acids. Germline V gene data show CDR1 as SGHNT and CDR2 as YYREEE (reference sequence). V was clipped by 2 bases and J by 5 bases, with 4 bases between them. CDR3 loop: CASSFYYGYTF. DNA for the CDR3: TGTGCCAGCAGCTTTTATTATGGCTACACCTTC.